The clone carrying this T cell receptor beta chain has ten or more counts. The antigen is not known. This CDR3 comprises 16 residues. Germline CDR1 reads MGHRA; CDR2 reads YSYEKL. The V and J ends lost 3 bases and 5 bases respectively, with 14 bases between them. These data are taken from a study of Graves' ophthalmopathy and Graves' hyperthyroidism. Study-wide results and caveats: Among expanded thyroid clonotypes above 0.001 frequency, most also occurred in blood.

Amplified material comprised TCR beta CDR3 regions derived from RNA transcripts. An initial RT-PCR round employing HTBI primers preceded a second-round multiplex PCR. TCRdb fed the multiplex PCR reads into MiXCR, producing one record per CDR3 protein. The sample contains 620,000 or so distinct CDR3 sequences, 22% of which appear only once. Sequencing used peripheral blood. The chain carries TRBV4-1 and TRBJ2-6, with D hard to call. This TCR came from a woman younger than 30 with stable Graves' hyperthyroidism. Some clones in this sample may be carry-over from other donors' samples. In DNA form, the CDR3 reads TGCGCCAGCAGCCACCTACGGGCAGGTAGGGCCAACGTCCTGACTTTC. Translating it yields CASSHLRAGRANVLTF.